The present T cell receptor (beta chain) was sequenced within a study of blood T cells in healthy people across ages (dated by TCRdb to 2013 to 2016). Concerning the study at large: In model experiments, template switching captured roughly one uniquely barcoded TCR beta cDNA molecule for every two T cells. The study measured age-related changes in TCR beta repertoire diversity using deep sequencing normalized with unique cDNA molecular identifiers. Four age groups were formed from the donors: young (average approximately 15 years), middle-aged (just under 40), aged (about 62) and long-lived (less than 85). To avoid experimental bias, donors of different ages were randomly spread across the sequencing lanes. The study analyzed two additional independent replicas of 1 million unique cDNA reads from the same blood draw for two donors, one aged 18 to 30 and one aged 80 or older. Broad study findings and their caveats: There was a strong correlation between observed TCR beta diversity and the percentage of naive T cells measured by flow cytometry. Compared with the aged group, the long-lived group had more naive CD4+ T cells, fewer expanded clones and increased TCR diversity, suggesting age selection. Estimates of total diversity based on one million sequenced T cells were considered lower bounds and underestimates. Because the CMV infection status of the donors was unknown, age-related changes in expanded clonotypes may potentially have been confounded. Observed TCR beta diversity per million T cells fell roughly linearly with age, and a significant reduction was already apparent by age around 40. Because profiling used bulk unsorted PBMCs, naive and antigen-experienced compartments could not be compared conclusively.

Donors were around 37 systemically healthy Caucasian individuals from Russia aged roughly 6 to 100 years. Around 10 milliliters of peripheral blood were collected from each donor into EDTA-treated Vacutainer tubes. Ficoll-Paque density-gradient centrifugation was used to isolate PBMCs, with at least 6 million per sample. Trizol reagent was used to extract total RNA from PBMCs, with at least 6 micrograms per sample. Naive CD45RAhigh/CD27high T cell percentages were measured by flow cytometry on a PBMC aliquot from every donor. This clonotype turned up a few times. Which antigen it targets is not known. No clone much larger than this one lies a single base away; base qualities are absent. Library preparation used 5' RACE. Sequencer: Illumina HiSeq 2500. A second PCR of about 6 to 11 cycles was run with a J-beta primer mix and a sample-barcoded 5' primer. A template-switch 5' adaptor carrying 12 random nucleotides introduced a unique molecular identifier onto each TCR beta cDNA molecule. Each sample yielded at least 2.5 million CDR3-containing paired-end reads. First-strand cDNA synthesis was performed from all RNA using the Mint cDNA synthesis kit, with priming by a TRBC-specific oligonucleotide. After uracil-DNA glycosylase treatment, a first 18-cycle PCR used universal primers M1SS and BC2_uni_R on all cDNA. In the paper's pipeline: For normalization, 1 million high-quality reads, each with a distinct molecular identifier, were randomly selected from each sample. Reads sharing molecular identifiers were discarded rather than binned into consensus sequences. MiTCR, run with a Q25 quality threshold and the strictest error-elimination algorithm, handled CDR3 identification, clonotype clustering and error correction. A nonparametric unseen species model using Euler transformation provided a lower-bound estimate of total TCR beta diversity. In TCRdb, the public reads were trimmed at Q25 with fastp and aligned with MiXCR, with productive beta chains retained. Entries that share a CDR3 protein sequence are merged under the most common genes and DNA. For this entry, the V and J calls and clone size follow TCRdb and not the study's own pipeline. The sample profile shows approximately 1.5 million distinct CDR3 sequences; 42% of them were found once. Together, the top ten hold more than 4% of the sample.

The sequenced material came from blood. The source is a woman aged 18 to 35 in good health.

The CDR3 amino acid sequence is: CASPPSPTSGEETQYF. The sequence in DNA is TGTGCCAGCCCGCCGAGCCCTACTAGCGGGGAAGAGACCCAGTACTTC. The chain employs TRBV27 and TRBJ2-5, with TRBD2 matching 10 junction bases. The CDR3 measures 16 amino acids from cysteine to phenylalanine. Only the CDR3 DNA stays, 48 bases, in frame from base 1. CDR1 and CDR2 are read off the germline V gene (reference sequence) as MNHEY and SMNVEV. Trimmed from V: 8 bases; trimmed from J: 3 bases; junction bases lacking a gene match: 12.